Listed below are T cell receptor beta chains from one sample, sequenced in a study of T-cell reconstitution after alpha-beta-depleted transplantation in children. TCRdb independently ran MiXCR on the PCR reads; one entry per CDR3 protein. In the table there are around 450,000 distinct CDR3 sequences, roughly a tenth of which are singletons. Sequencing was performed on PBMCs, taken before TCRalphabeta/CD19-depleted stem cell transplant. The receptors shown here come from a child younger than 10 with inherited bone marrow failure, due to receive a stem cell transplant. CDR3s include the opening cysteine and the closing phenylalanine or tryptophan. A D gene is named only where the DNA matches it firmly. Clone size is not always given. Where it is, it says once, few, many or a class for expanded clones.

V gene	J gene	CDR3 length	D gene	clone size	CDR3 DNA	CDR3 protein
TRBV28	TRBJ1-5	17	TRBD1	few	TGTGCCAGCAGTTCTACCCAACAGGGGGCCAGCAATCAGCCCCAGCATTTT	CASSSTQQGASNQPQHF
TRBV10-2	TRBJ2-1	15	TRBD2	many	TGCGCCAGCAGCCTTAGCGGGAGGGCGTACAATGAGCAGTTCTTC	CASSLSGRAYNEQFF
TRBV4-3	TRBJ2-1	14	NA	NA	TGCGCCAGCAGCCAGTACTTAAATTACAATGAGCAGTTCTTC	CASSQYLNYNEQFF
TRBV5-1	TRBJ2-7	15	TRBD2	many	TGCGCCAGCAGAGAGAGGACTAGCGGTTACTACGAGCAGTACTTC	CASRERTSGYYEQYF
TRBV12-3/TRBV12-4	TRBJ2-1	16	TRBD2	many	TGTGCCAGCAGTTTAGCCACCCTAGCGGCTTACAATGAGCAGTTCTTC	CASSLATLAAYNEQFF
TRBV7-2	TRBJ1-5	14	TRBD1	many	TGTGCCAGCAGCCCCAGACAGGGTTTGGAGCCCCAGCATTTT	CASSPRQGLEPQHF
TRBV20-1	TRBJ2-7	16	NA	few	TGCAGTGGCCTACGACGATCCCCCGAATTACTCTACGAGCAGTACTTC	CSGLRRSPELLYEQYF
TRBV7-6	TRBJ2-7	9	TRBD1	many	TGTGCCGGGACAGGGTTTAAGTACTTC	CAGTGFKYF
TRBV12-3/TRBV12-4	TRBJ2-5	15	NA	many	TGTGCCAGCAGTTTTAGGTTAGCTTTCCAAGAGACCCAGTACTTC	CASSFRLAFQETQYF
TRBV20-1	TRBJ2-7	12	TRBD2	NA	TGCAGTGCTAGACTAGCGGGAGATGCGGAGTACTTC	CSARLAGDAEYF
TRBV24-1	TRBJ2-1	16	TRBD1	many	TGTGCCACCAGTGCAGACAGGGTTGGGTCCTACAATGAGCAGTTCTTC	CATSADRVGSYNEQFF
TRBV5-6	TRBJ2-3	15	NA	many	TGTGCCAGCAGCTTGTTGCGGAATAGCACAGATACGCAGTATTTT	CASSLLRNSTDTQYF
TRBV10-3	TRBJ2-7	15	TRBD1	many	TGTGCCATCAGCGGGACAGGGGGCAGCTCCTACGAGCAGTACTTC	CAISGTGGSSYEQYF
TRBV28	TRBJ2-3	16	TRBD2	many	TGTGCCAGCAGTTTACCCCTAGCGGGTATCACAGATACGCAGTATTTT	CASSLPLAGITDTQYF
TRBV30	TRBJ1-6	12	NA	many	TGTGCCTGGAGTAGGGCGCCCGGACCCCTCCACTTT	CAWSRAPGPLHF
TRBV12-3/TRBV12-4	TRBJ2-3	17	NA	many	TGTGCCAGCAGTTTATTCCAGGGCCAGACCATGGGAGATACGCAGTATTTT	CASSLFQGQTMGDTQYF
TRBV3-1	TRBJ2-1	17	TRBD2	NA	TGTGCCAGCAGCCAAGACCTCGAAGCGGGAGCCCTCCCCGAGCAGTTCTTC	CASSQDLEAGALPEQFF
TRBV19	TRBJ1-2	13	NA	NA	TGTGCCAGTAGAAGATCCTTCAACTATGGCTACACCTTC	CASRRSFNYGYTF
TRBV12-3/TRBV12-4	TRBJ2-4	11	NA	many	TGTGCCAGCAGTCCTGGACAGAATCAGTACTTC	CASSPGQNQYF
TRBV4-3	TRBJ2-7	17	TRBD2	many	TGCGCCAGCAGCCAAGAGTGGGGGGGATTAAGTCCTTACGAGCAGTACTTC	CASSQEWGGLSPYEQYF
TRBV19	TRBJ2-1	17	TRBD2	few	TGTGCCAGTAGTGTCCCACTAGCGAGACTCTCCTACAATGAGCAGTTCTTC	CASSVPLARLSYNEQFF
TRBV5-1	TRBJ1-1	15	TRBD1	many	TGCGCCAGCAGAAATTCCGGGACAGGGGACACTGAAGCTTTCTTT	CASRNSGTGDTEAFF
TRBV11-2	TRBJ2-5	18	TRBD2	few	TGTGCCAGCAGCTCCGCCATCCTAGCGGGAGGCTGGGGGGAGACCCAGTACTTC	CASSSAILAGGWGETQYF
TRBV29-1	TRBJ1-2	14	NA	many	TGCAGCGTTGAAGATGAGGGGCCCAACTATGGCTACACCTTC	CSVEDEGPNYGYTF
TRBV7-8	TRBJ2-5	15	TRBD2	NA	TGTGCCAGCAGCCCCCGACTAGCGGTCCAAGAGACCCAGTACTTC	CASSPRLAVQETQYF
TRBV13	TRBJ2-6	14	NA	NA	TGTGCCAGCAGCTTAGGAGCTACGGCCAACGTCCTGACTTTC	CASSLGATANVLTF
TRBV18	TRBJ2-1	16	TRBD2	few	TGTGCCAGCTCACCACCGGCGAGCGGGAGTTACGATGAGCAGTTCTTC	CASSPPASGSYDEQFF
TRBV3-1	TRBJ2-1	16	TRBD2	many	TGTGCCAGCAGCTTAGAACTAGCGGCCTCCTACAATGAGCAGTTCTTC	CASSLELAASYNEQFF